These 14 T cell receptor beta chains share one sample of origin, sequenced in a study of response to subunit inactivated influenza vaccine. Each CDR3 protein is one row after TCRdb ran MiXCR on the RT-PCR reads. The sample lists more than 450,000 distinct CDR3 sequences, 12% occurring once. The sample consisted of PBMCs from blood, taken on the day of vaccination. These receptors came from a man aged 45-65 years who received an inactivated influenza vaccine.

The rearrangement uses TRBV3-1 and TRBJ2-1; D gene uncertain. Between the trimmed V and J ends, which lost 4 bases and 3 bases, there was a span of 10 bases. This CDR3 region has 14 residues. Germline V CDR1 and CDR2: LGHDT, YNNKEL (reference sequence). The chain's CDR3 is CASSPRAVYNEQFF. In DNA, the CDR3 is TGTGCCAGCAGCCCCCGGGCAGTCTACAATGAGCAGTTCTTC.

The V gene is TRBV28, the J gene TRBJ1-5, with D perhaps matching TRBD1 (5 bases). The CDR3 runs to 13 residues. Trimming stripped 6 bases from V and 6 bases from J, with 12 bases between. Germline V lookup: CDR1 MDHEN, CDR2 SYDVKM. CDR3 in amino acids: CASRDTGTQPQHF. The DNA of the CDR3 is TGTGCCAGCAGGGATACAGGCACTCAGCCCCAGCATTTT.

This sequence joins TRBV29-1 and TRBJ1-2; 10 bases are a match to TRBD1. CDR3 size: 12 residues. Trimming at V came to 5 bases and at J to 7 bases, leaving 4 bases not matched to a gene. Germline lookup yields CDR1 SQVTM and CDR2 ANQGSEA. The CDR3 sequence: CSVSTGGRGYTF. The CDR3, as DNA: TGCAGCGTTTCGACAGGGGGCCGTGGCTACACCTTC. The full variable domain, with the rest looked up from reference TRBV29-1 and TRBJ1-2, is SAVISQKPSRDICQRGTSLTIQCQVDSQVTMMFWYRQQPGQSLTLIATANQGSEATYESGFVIDKFPISRPNLTFSTLTVSNMSPEDSSIYLCSVSTGGRGYTFGSGTRLTVV.

The sample holds many counts of this clonotype. The chain uses TRBV18 and TRBJ1-1; no clear D. CDR3 length: 13 residues. Looked up from germline, CDR1 is KGHSH and CDR2 is LQKENI. Trimming cost V 6 bases and J 1 base, with 9 bases left between them. The CDR3 sequence is CASSHDKNTEAFF. The CDR3 DNA reads TGTGCCAGCTCTCACGACAAGAACACTGAAGCTTTCTTT.

The chain couples TRBV6-5 to TRBJ2-2, with D possibly TRBD1 on 5 matching bases. CDR1 MNHEY and CDR2 SVGAGI come from the germline V gene. This CDR3 comprises 19 residues. Between the trimmed V and J ends, which lost 0 bases and 3 bases, there was a span of 20 bases. CDR3 bases: TGTGCCAGCAGTTACTCGAGTAGGTGGACCCAGGGCCACACCGGGGAGCTGTTTTTT. It encodes CASSYSSRWTQGHTGELFF.

This chain connects TRBV12-3 or TRBV12-4 to TRBJ2-6; D is perhaps TRBD1 or TRBD2 (5 bases each). This CDR3 is built from 15 residues. Deletions cut 5 bases from V and 2 bases from J, with 10 bases between. The chain's CDR3 is CASSVRGPGANVLTF. CDR3 nucleotides: TGTGCCAGCAGTGTAAGGGGACCTGGGGCCAACGTCCTGACTTTC.

This clonotype was observed a handful of times. The V and J genes are TRBV19 and TRBJ1-1; D call uncertain. Trimming shortened V by 8 bases and J by 0 bases, and 10 bases separated the two germline ends. Germline V gene sequence: CDR1 LNHDA, CDR2 SQIVND (reference sequence). CDR3 length: 13 amino acids. The CDR3 loop is CASGNSMNTEAFF. In nucleotides, the CDR3 is TGTGCCAGTGGTAATTCGATGAACACTGAAGCTTTCTTT. Combining the CDR3 with reference TRBV19 and TRBJ1-1 gives the whole variable domain DGGITQSPKYLFRKEGQNVTLSCEQNLNHDAMYWYRQDPGQGLRLIYYSQIVNDFQKGDIAEGYSVSREKKESFPLTVTSAQKNPTAFYLCASGNSMNTEAFFGQGTRLTVV.

This clonotype was seen a few times. This chain connects TRBV4-2 to TRBJ2-4, with 7 bases matching TRBD2. The CDR3 loop spans 12 amino acids. Losses at the gene ends were 1 base for V and 12 bases for J; bases not matched to a gene: 3. The V gene's germline CDR1 is LGHNA and CDR2 YNFKEQ. The CDR3 DNA follows: TGTGCCAGCAGCCAAGTTTCGGGGGGTCAGTACTTC. Translated: CASSQVSGGQYF.

This clonotype has only a few counts. The chain couples TRBV12-3 or TRBV12-4 to TRBJ2-1; 7 bases align to TRBD1. V lost 3 bases to trimming and J lost 4 bases; unmatched junction nucleotides: 6. This CDR3 spans 15 amino acids. This CDR3 reads CASSFEPGQYNEQFF. The CDR3 DNA sequence: TGTGCCAGCAGTTTCGAGCCGGGACAGTACAATGAGCAGTTCTTC.

This clonotype was counted only a few times. This chain uses TRBV19 with TRBJ2-1, with 11 nucleotides matching TRBD1. Germline V gives CDR1 LNHDA, CDR2 SQIVND (reference sequence). Trimming removed 7 bases from V and 6 bases from J; junction bases left unmatched: 5. The CDR3 totals 14 residues. This chain's CDR3 is CASKDRGRINEQFF. The CDR3 DNA reads as TGTGCCAGTAAGGACAGGGGGCGAATCAATGAGCAGTTCTTC.

The CDR3 DNA reads TGTGCCAGCAGCGAATCCAGGGTCACTAGCACAGATACGCAGTATTTT. It is translated as CASSESRVTSTDTQYF. V and J are TRBV9 and TRBJ2-3; tentatively, D is TRBD1 (5 bases). Germline V lookup: CDR1 SGDLS, CDR2 YYNGEE. V lost 3 bases and J 0 bases, leaving 14 bases between the germline ends. The CDR3 length is 16 residues.

The V call is TRBV27, the J call TRBJ2-7; D not certain. The CDR3 covers 14 residues. V lost 0 bases and J lost 1, with 7 bases in between. In germline, CDR1 is MNHEY, CDR2 SMNVEV (reference sequence). CDR3 loop: CASSLSGLSYEQYF. DNA of the CDR3: TGTGCCAGCAGTTTATCGGGGTTATCCTACGAGCAGTACTTC.

In its sample, this clonotype was seen a few times. The chain recombines TRBV20-1 with TRBJ1-2, with TRBD1 matching over 9 bases. Trimming took 3 bases from V and 7 from J; bases not matched to a gene: 3. CDR1 is DFQATT, CDR2 SNEGSKA, per germline (reference sequence). The CDR3 is 12 residues long. The CDR3 is CSARTGGVGYTF. The DNA for the CDR3 is TGCAGTGCTAGGACAGGGGGAGTTGGCTACACCTTC.

The chain has TRBV7-2 and TRBJ2-1; D is unresolved. Trimming removed 2 bases at V and 8 bases at J, with 16 bases between. CDR1 SGHTA and CDR2 FQGNSA come from the germline V gene. The CDR3 is 15 amino acids. The CDR3 loop is CASSLTALMSDEQFF. The CDR3 DNA follows: TGTGCCAGCAGCTTAACGGCACTTATGTCCGATGAGCAGTTCTTC.